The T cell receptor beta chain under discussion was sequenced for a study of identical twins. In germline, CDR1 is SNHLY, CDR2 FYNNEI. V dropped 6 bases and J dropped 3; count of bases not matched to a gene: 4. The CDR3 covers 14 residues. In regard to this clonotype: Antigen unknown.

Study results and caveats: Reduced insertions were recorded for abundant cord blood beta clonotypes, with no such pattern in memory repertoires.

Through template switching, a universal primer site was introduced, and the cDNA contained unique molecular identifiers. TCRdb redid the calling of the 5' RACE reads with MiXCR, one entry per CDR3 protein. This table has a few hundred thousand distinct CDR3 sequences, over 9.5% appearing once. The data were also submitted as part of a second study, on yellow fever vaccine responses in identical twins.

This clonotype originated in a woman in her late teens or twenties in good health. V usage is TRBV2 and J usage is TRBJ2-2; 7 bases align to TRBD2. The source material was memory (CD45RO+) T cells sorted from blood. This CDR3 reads CASRSGVDTGELFF. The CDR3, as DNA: TGTGCCAGCAGGAGCGGGGTTGACACCGGGGAGCTGTTTTTT.